These 21 T cell receptor beta chains were sequenced from one sample in a study of HIV-infected children after antiretroviral therapy interruption. The treatment: PENTA 11 planned treatment interruption arm or continuous ART arm. Unique molecular identifiers were included in an RNA-based 3' RACE TCR library. MiXCR was run by TCRdb on the 3' RACE reads, yielding one entry per CDR3 protein. The sample consists of 35,000 to 50,000 distinct CDR3 sequences, 5% to 8% of them appearing once. Sequencing used CD45RA+ CD4+ T cells from PBMCs, pooled from several time points, obtained from a donor given antiretroviral therapy, either interrupted or continuous. Described subset: naive CD4+ CD45RA+ CD45RO- T cells. The origin of the receptors is a pool of human donors with HIV.

This clonotype was seen ten or more times. This chain connects TRBV27 to TRBJ2-3, with TRBD2 matching 11 bases. This CDR3 has 18 amino acids. V shed 0 bases and J 5 bases; nucleotides not matched to a gene: 10. The germline V gene encodes CDR1 MNHEY and CDR2 SMNVEV (reference sequence). CDR3 in DNA: TGTGCCAGCAGTTTATCAGGATTACTAGCGGGAGAGCGAGATACGCAGTATTTT. It is translated as CASSLSGLLAGERDTQYF.

In this sample, this clonotype turned up many times. V and J are TRBV5-1 and TRBJ2-7, with D tentatively TRBD2 (6 bases). Trimming took 2 bases from V and 0 from J, leaving 15 bases between them. CDR3 length equals 16 residues. Germline V gene sequence: CDR1 SGHRS, CDR2 YFSETQ. CDR3: CASSFLPGTGSYEQYF. DNA of the CDR3: TGCGCCAGCAGCTTTCTCCCCGGGACTGGCTCCTACGAGCAGTACTTC.

This clonotype showed up many times. The V gene is TRBV7-2, the J gene TRBJ2-2, with D perhaps being TRBD1 or TRBD2 (6 bases each). CDR3 length: 16 amino acids. Trimming shortened V by 5 bases and J by 5 bases, and 18 bases separated the two germline ends. Germline V gene sequence: CDR1 SGHTA, CDR2 FQGNSA. The CDR3 DNA reads as TGTGCCAGCAGCCCACAGGGAGGCTTGGGGACCGGGGAGCTGTTTTTT. It translates to CASSPQGGLGTGELFF.

A word on this clonotype: With a much larger clone just one base away, this may be a read error. This chain's CDR3 is CASETGASGSNEQFF. The CDR3 bases are TGTGCCAGTGAAACGGGAGCTAGCGGGAGCAATGAGCAGTTCTTC. This chain joins TRBV19 and TRBJ2-1; 10 nucleotides align to TRBD2. Per the germline V gene, CDR1 is LNHDA and CDR2 is SQIVND (reference sequence). The J segment lost 6 bases and the V segment lost 8 bases, leaving 10 bases of the junction unmatched. The CDR3 is 15 residues long.

The gene calls are TRBV5-6 and TRBJ1-1, with D possibly matching TRBD1 (5 bases). This CDR3 spans 22 amino acids. The V end lost 1 base, the J end lost 0 bases, and 31 bases lay between the germline ends. Looked up from germline, CDR1 is SGHDT and CDR2 is YYEEEE. The CDR3, as DNA: TGTGCCAGCAGCTTGCCTGACAAACTCGTTCAGGGAGGGAAAATAATGAACACTGAAGCTTTCTTT. Encoded protein: CASSLPDKLVQGGKIMNTEAFF.

A remark on this clonotype: This could be a read error, since a much larger clone is one nucleotide away. This rearrangement joins TRBV2 to TRBJ1-5, with no clear D. This CDR3 region has 11 residues. From germline, CDR1 is SNHLY and CDR2 FYNNEI. The CDR3 reads CAGSEDRLQHF. The CDR3 DNA follows: TGTGCCGGCAGTGAGGATCGTCTCCAGCATTTT.

The sample holds many counts of this clonotype. The V gene is TRBV15, the J gene TRBJ2-5; D unclear. The CDR3 is 13 amino acids. Germline loops: CDR1 LNHNV, CDR2 YYDKDF (reference sequence). V was trimmed by 0 bases and J by 0 bases, leaving 2 bases between them. The CDR3 bases are TGTGCCACCAGCAGAGACTACCAAGAGACCCAGTACTTC. This translates into CATSRDYQETQYF. Variable domain in full (rest from reference TRBV15 and TRBJ2-5): DAMVIQNPRYQVTQFGKPVTLSCSQTLNHNVMYWYQQKSSQAPKLLFHYYDKDFNNEADTPDNFQSRRPNTSFCFLDIRSPGLGDTAMYLCATSRDYQETQYFGPGTRLLVL.

This clonotype was seen many times. The V call is TRBV20-1, the J call TRBJ2-2; D perhaps matches TRBD1 (5 bases). The germline V gene encodes CDR1 DFQATT and CDR2 SNEGSKA (reference sequence). There are 15 residues in the CDR3. With 0 bases removed from V and 4 bases from J, the gap between germline ends came to 12 bases. The CDR3 nucleotides read TGCAGTGCTAGAGATGGCAGGGATTTCACCGGGGAGCTGTTTTTT. Translating it yields CSARDGRDFTGELFF.

This clonotype appeared many times. The chain is built from TRBV12-3 or TRBV12-4 and TRBJ1-2; D call uncertain. Trimming took 3 bases from V and 8 from J, leaving 13 bases between them. This CDR3 is 13 amino acids long. The CDR3 here is CASSFSNTIGYTF. The CDR3 nucleotides read TGTGCCAGCAGTTTCTCCAACACTATAGGCTACACCTTC.

This clonotype was found many times. The chain couples TRBV4-1 to TRBJ2-7; D is unresolved. There are 14 residues in the CDR3. Trimming cost V 1 base and J 3 bases, with 10 bases left between them. Per germline, CDR1 MGHRA and CDR2 YSYEKL. CDR3 sequence reads: CASSQVGRFYEQYF. Written as DNA, the CDR3 is TGCGCCAGCAGCCAAGTCGGTAGGTTCTACGAGCAGTACTTC.

The rearrangement joins TRBV5-1 to TRBJ2-7; possibly TRBD2 for D (6 bases). Trimming took off 0 bases at V and 3 bases at J, with 13 bases between the two ends. The CDR3 is 15 residues long. The germline CDR1 and CDR2 sequences are SGHRS and YFSETQ. The CDR3 here is CASSLDGGTLYEQYF. The CDR3 DNA is TGCGCCAGCAGCTTGGATGGCGGGACCCTCTACGAGCAGTACTTC.

This chain uses TRBV29-1 with TRBJ2-7; 10 bases are shared with TRBD2. The V segment lost 7 bases and the J segment 7 bases; nucleotides outside the gene matches: 10. CDR1 is SQVTM and CDR2 is ANQGSEA in the germline V gene. The CDR3 sequence is 13 residues long. The CDR3 DNA sequence: TGCAGCGGCGTTCCTAGCGGGAGTATGGAGCAGTACTTC. Its protein product is CSGVPSGSMEQYF.

In this sample, this clonotype turned up many times. The rearrangement links TRBV5-1 to TRBJ1-4; TRBD1 might be the D (5 bases). Trimming left V 3 bases short and J 7 bases short, with 19 bases between. The CDR3 sequence is 16 residues long. CDR1 and CDR2 (germline): SGHRS, YFSETQ. CDR3 in amino acids: CASSWDQTYASEKLFF. Written as DNA, the CDR3 is TGCGCCAGCAGCTGGGACCAGACATACGCGAGTGAAAAACTGTTTTTT.

This clonotype has more than one count but fewer than ten. The V gene is TRBV20-1, the J gene TRBJ2-3; 10 bases align to TRBD2. V was pared by 6 bases and J by 3 bases, with 9 bases of the junction left unmatched. Germline CDR1 and CDR2: DFQATT and SNEGSKA (reference sequence). This CDR3 comprises 15 residues. The CDR3 nucleotides are TGCAGTGCAAGGGGGACTAGCGAGCGGACAGATACGCAGTATTTT. Protein product: CSARGTSERTDTQYF.

The table lists this clonotype with many counts. The gene calls are TRBV28 and TRBJ1-6; the match to TRBD1 covers 8 bases. The CDR3 consists of 14 residues. The V gene end was trimmed by 6 bases and the J gene end by 7 bases; junction bases not matched to a gene: 5. Per germline, CDR1 MDHEN and CDR2 SYDVKM. The CDR3 is CASSPDRANSPLHF. As DNA, the CDR3 is TGTGCCAGCAGCCCGGACAGGGCCAATTCACCCCTCCACTTT.

This chain joins TRBV7-2 and TRBJ2-5; TRBD2 matches 8 bases. Germline CDR1 reads SGHTA; CDR2 reads FQGNSA. Trimming removed 5 bases from V and 1 base from J; junction bases left unmatched: 9. The CDR3 has 16 residues. CDR3 loop: CASSLMGSGVQETQYF. As DNA, the CDR3 is TGTGCCAGCAGCCTCATGGGTAGCGGGGTCCAAGAGACCCAGTACTTC.

Concerning this clonotype itself: A read error is possible here, since a much larger clone lies one base away. The V and J genes are TRBV5-6 and TRBJ2-1, with D unclear. With 0 bases removed from V and 9 bases from J, the gap between germline ends came to 16 bases. The CDR3 totals 15 residues. Looked up from germline, CDR1 is SGHDT and CDR2 is YYEEEE. CDR3 bases: TGTGCCAGCAGCTTGGCCCTGACAATTAAATCTGAGCAGTTCTTC. Protein product: CASSLALTIKSEQFF.

This clonotype was counted ten times or more. The CDR3: CASSPTSGDLYNEQFF. Here the CDR3 DNA reads TGTGCCAGCAGCCCAACTAGCGGAGATCTCTACAATGAGCAGTTCTTC. This rearrangement joins TRBV7-9 to TRBJ2-1; 8 bases line up with TRBD2. The germline V gene encodes CDR1 SEHNR and CDR2 FQNEAQ (reference sequence). This CDR3 is 16 amino acids long. V gave up 5 bases and J gave up 3 bases; unmatched junction bases: 9.

This clonotype appeared many times. The chain is built from TRBV7-2 and TRBJ2-5; 7 nucleotides match TRBD1. V lost 2 bases, J lost 5 bases, and 8 bases stayed unmatched. The CDR3 consists of 15 residues. Per the germline V gene, CDR1 is SGHTA and CDR2 is FQGNSA. The CDR3 DNA is TGTGCCAGCAGCTTACAACTAGTAGGGGGCGAGACCCAGTACTTC. Its translation is CASSLQLVGGETQYF.

This clonotype appeared many times. The chain employs TRBV6-1 and TRBJ1-1; perhaps TRBD1 as D (5 bases). V was cut by 7 bases and J by 3 bases, with 12 bases left in between. The CDR3 contains 13 residues. In germline, CDR1 is MNHNS, CDR2 SASEGT. CDR3 DNA sequence: TGTGCCAGCATTGAGGGGCCGGACACTGAAGCTTTCTTT. Translated, it gives CASIEGPDTEAFF.

This clonotype was observed many times. The V call is TRBV11-2, the J call TRBJ1-1, with 11 bases lining up with TRBD1. The V and J ends lost 5 bases and 4 bases, in that order; junction bases with no gene match: 9. The germline gives CDR1 SGHAT, CDR2 FQNNGV. The CDR3 extends over 16 amino acids. The CDR3 here is CASSKTGTGGLTEAFF. The CDR3 nucleotides read TGTGCCAGCAGCAAGACCGGGACAGGGGGTCTCACTGAAGCTTTCTTT.